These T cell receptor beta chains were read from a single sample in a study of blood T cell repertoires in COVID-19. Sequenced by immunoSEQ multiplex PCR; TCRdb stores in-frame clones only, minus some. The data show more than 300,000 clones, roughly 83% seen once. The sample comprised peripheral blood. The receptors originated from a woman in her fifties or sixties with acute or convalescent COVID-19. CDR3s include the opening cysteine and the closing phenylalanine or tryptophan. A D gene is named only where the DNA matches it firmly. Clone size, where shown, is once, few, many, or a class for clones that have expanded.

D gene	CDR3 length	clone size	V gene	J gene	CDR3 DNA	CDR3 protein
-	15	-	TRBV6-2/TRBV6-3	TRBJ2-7	TGTGCCAGCAGTTACCGGGACTCACTTAGGAGCGAGCAGTACTTC	CASSYRDSLRSEQYF
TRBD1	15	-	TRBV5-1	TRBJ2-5	TGCGCCAGCAAGGTGGCGGGACAGGGGCGGGAGACCCAGTACTTC	CASKVAGQGRETQYF
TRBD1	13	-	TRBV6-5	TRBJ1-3	TGTGCCAGCAGCGGGACAGGGAGAAACACCATATATTTT	CASSGTGRNTIYF
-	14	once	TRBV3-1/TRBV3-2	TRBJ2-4	TGTGCCAGCAGCCAAGAAGGGGCCGAAAACATTCAGTACTTC	CASSQEGAENIQYF
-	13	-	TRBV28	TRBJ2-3	TGTGCCAGCAGTTCGTTTAGCCCAGATACGCAGTATTTT	CASSSFSPDTQYF
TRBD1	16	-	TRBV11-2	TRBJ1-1	TGTGCCAGCAGCCAGAGACAGGGGTCTAGGATACAAAAGACTTTCTTT	CASSQRQGSRIQKTFF
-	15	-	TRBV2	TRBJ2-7	TGTGCCAGCAGGAACCCTGCTAGCGACTCCTACGAGCAGTACTTC	CASRNPASDSYEQYF
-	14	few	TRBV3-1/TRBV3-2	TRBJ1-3	TGTGCCAGCAGCTATAGTACGGCTGGAAACACCATATATTTT	CASSYSTAGNTIYF
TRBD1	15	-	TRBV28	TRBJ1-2	TGTGCCAGCATTGAGCCTAGCGGGACAGAGGGTGGCTACACCTTC	CASIEPSGTEGGYTF
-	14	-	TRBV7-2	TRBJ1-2	TGTGCCAGCAGGCAGGGCATAGCTAACTATGGCTACACCTTC	CASRQGIANYGYTF
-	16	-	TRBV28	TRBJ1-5	TGTGCCAGCAGTTTATCGCGGACAGATAGCAATCAGCCCCAGCATTTT	CASSLSRTDSNQPQHF
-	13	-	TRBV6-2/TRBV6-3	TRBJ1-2	TGTGCCAGCAGTTACGCGGCAGGGGACGGCTACACCTTC	CASSYAAGDGYTF
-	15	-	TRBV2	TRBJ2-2	TGTGCCAGCAACGCGTGGGGTGAGGGCACCGGGGAGCTGTTTTTT	CASNAWGEGTGELFF
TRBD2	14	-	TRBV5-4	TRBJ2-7	TGTGCCAGCAGCTTGGAAGGGACTAGCCGGGAGCAGTACTTC	CASSLEGTSREQYF
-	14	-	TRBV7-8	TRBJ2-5	TGTGCCAGCAGCTCGGGGAGCGGTTGGGAGACCCAGTACTTC	CASSSGSGWETQYF
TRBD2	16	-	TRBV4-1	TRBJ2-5	TGCGCCAGCAGCCAAGGGAGTGGCGGGAGCGGAGAGACCCAGTACTTC	CASSQGSGGSGETQYF
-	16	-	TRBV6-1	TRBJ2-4	TGTGCCAGCAGTGAAGAAGGGGGTCTAGCCAAAAACATTCAGTACTTC	CASSEEGGLAKNIQYF
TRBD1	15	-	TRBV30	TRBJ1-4	TGTGCCTGGAGGAAGACAGGGGCAACTAATGAAAAACTGTTTTTT	CAWRKTGATNEKLFF
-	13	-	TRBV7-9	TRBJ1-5	TGTGCCAGCAGTACCTCGGGGAATCAGCCCCAGCATTTT	CASSTSGNQPQHF
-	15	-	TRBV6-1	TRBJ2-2	TGTGCCAGCAGTGAAACTACAGGGGAGGTCGGGGAGCTGTTTTTT	CASSETTGEVGELFF
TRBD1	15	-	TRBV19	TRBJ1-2	TGTGCCAGTACCCGGACAGGGGGCGCCGGCTATGGCTACACCTTC	CASTRTGGAGYGYTF
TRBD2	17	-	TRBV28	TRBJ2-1	TGTGCCAGCAGTTTACCCCGGACTAGCGGGACCTACAATGAGCAGTTCTTC	CASSLPRTSGTYNEQFF
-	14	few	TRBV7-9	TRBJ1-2	TGTGCCAGCAGCTCTCGGGTTGTCGAGGATGGCTACACCTTC	CASSSRVVEDGYTF
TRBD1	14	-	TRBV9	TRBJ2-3	TGTGCCAGCAGCGTAGGACAGGGGACAGATACGCAGTATTTT	CASSVGQGTDTQYF
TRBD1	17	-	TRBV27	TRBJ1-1	TGTGCCAGCAGTTTACCCCCACAGGGGGTCGGAAGGACTGAAGCTTTCTTT	CASSLPPQGVGRTEAFF
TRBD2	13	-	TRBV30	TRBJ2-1	TGTGCCTGCCTTGAGCGGGAGGATCTGAGGCAGTTCTTC	CACLEREDLRQFF
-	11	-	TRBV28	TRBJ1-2	TGTGCCAGCAGTGGCAACTATGGCTACACCTTC	CASSGNYGYTF
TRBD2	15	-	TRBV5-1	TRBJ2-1	TGCGCCAGCAGCGCCTTACTAGCGGGAGACAATGAGCAGTTCTTC	CASSALLAGDNEQFF
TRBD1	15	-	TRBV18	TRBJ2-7	TGTGCCAGCTCACCTCCAGGACAGGGATTCTACGAGCAGTACTTC	CASSPPGQGFYEQYF
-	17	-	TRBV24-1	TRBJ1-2	TGTGCCACCAGTGACAGCGTTCCAGGGGATAATAACTATGGCTACACCTTC	CATSDSVPGDNNYGYTF
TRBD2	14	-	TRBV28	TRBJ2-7	TGTGCCAGCAGTTTAACCGGGACTATCTACGAGCAGTACTTC	CASSLTGTIYEQYF
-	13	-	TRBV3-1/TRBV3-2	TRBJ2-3	TGTGCCAGCAGCCAAATGGGCGGGGATGTGCAGTATTTT	CASSQMGGDVQYF
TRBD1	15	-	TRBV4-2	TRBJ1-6	TGTGCCAGCAGCTTCGGGACAGATCGTAGGGCACCCCTCCACTTT	CASSFGTDRRAPLHF
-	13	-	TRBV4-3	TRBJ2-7	TGCGCCAGCAGCCCGACTAGTCACTACGAGCAGTACTTC	CASSPTSHYEQYF
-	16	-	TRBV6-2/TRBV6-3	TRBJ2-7	TGTGCCAGCAGTTACTCGTTCCTCAGCGGGTCCTACGAGCAGTACTTC	CASSYSFLSGSYEQYF
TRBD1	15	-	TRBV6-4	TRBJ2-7	TGTGCCACCGTCACCGGGACAGGGAAAACCTACGAGCAGTACTTC	CATVTGTGKTYEQYF
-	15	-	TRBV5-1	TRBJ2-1	TGCGCCAGCAGCAGCGCAGGGCCCCAATACAATGAGCAGTTCTTC	CASSSAGPQYNEQFF
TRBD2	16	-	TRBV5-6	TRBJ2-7	TGTGCCAGCAGCCTGACTAGCGGGAGGCCCCCCTACGAGCAGTACTTC	CASSLTSGRPPYEQYF
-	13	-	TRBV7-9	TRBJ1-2	TGTGCCAGCTCCGCCGGGGGGGGATTTGGCTACACCTTC	CASSAGGGFGYTF
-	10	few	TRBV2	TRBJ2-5	TGTGCCAGCAGAGCGGAGACCCAGTACTTC	CASRAETQYF
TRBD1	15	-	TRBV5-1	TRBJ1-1	TGCGCCAGCAGCTCAAAAGGGACAGGGGACACTGAAGCTTTCTTT	CASSSKGTGDTEAFF